What follows are 3 T cell receptor beta chains derived from one specimen sequenced in a study of OX40 agonist ivuxolimab in advanced cancers. Assay used: immunoSEQ multiplex PCR; TCRdb lists only in-frame clones, some missing. The data show approximately 65,000 clones, with approximately 86% seen just once and 1.1% held by the top ten. The starting material was CD4+ or CD8+ T cells sorted from blood, obtained in a trial of the OX40 agonist ivuxolimab. The receptor set was obtained from an adult with an advanced solid tumor such as melanoma, head and neck, liver or kidney cancer.

CDR3 residues: CASSQEIPDTQYF. In DNA, the CDR3 is TGTGCCAGCAGCCAAGAGATCCCAGATACGCAGTATTTT. V gene TRBV4-2 combines with J gene TRBJ2-3; D gene uncertain. Germline V gene lookup returns CDR1 LGHNA and CDR2 YNFKEQ. The CDR3 extends over 13 amino acids. Trimming pared 0 bases from V and 4 bases from J, leaving 5 bases between.

The gene calls are TRBV6-6 and TRBJ2-1, with no clear D. From germline, CDR1 is MNHNY and CDR2 SVGAGI (reference sequence). Trimming removed 1 base at V and 3 bases at J, with 7 bases between. The CDR3 loop spans 14 amino acids. CDR3 coding DNA: TGTGCCAGCAGTTACTTTACTGGCTACAATGAGCAGTTCTTC. Residues: CASSYFTGYNEQFF.

V usage is TRBV5-4 and J usage is TRBJ2-3; no reliable D call. CDR1 is SGHNT and CDR2 is YYREEE in the germline V gene (reference sequence). The V end lost 2 bases, the J end lost 1 base, and 11 bases lay between the germline ends. This CDR3 contains 15 residues. The CDR3 bases are TGTGCCAGCAGCTTTACGGGTGGGGGCACAGATACGCAGTATTTT. It encodes CASSFTGGGTDTQYF.